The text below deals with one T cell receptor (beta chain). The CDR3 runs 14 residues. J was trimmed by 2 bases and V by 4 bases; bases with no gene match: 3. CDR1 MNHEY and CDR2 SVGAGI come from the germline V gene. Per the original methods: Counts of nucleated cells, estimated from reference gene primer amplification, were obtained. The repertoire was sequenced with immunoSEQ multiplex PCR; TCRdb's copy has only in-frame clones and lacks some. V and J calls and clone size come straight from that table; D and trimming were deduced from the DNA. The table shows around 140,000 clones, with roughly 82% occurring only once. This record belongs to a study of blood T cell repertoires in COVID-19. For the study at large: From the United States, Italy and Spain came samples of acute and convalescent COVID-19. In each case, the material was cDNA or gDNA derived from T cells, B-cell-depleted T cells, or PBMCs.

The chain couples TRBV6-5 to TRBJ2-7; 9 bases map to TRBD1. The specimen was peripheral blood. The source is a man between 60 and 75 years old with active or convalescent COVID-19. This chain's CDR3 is CASSSGDRAYEQYF. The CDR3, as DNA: TGTGCCAGCAGTTCGGGGGACAGGGCCTACGAGCAGTACTTC.